The T cell receptor beta chain under discussion was sequenced for a study of response to subunit inactivated influenza vaccine. Points from the study as a whole: It was suggested by the authors that few new T cells are recruited by each seasonal influenza vaccination.

The CDR3 loop spans 13 amino acids. Trimming removed 7 bases from V and 1 base from J, with 11 bases in between. CDR1 and CDR2 (germline): MDHEN, SYDVKM. TCRdb processed the RT-PCR reads anew with MiXCR; each CDR3 protein has one entry. The profile shows approximately 700,000 distinct CDR3 sequences, approximately 13% of them singletons. Remarks on this clonotype: What it binds is not known.

Sequenced material: PBMCs from blood, taken 14 to 15 days before vaccination. The chain links TRBV28 to TRBJ2-7, with D uncertain. The origin of this receptor is a man aged 45 to 65 who received an inactivated influenza vaccine. The CDR3 DNA reads as TGTGCCAGCAACCCGACGGCATCCTACGAGCAGTACTTC. Translation: CASNPTASYEQYF.